The source of this TCR beta chain is a study of T cells in Graves' hyperthyroidism and ophthalmopathy. This clonotype was detected only a few times. Its specificity is unknown. Broader study findings: Most clonotypes expanded in thyroid above 0.001 were likewise present in blood.

Trimming took off 9 bases at V and 2 bases at J, with 20 bases between the two ends. The CDR3 has 15 amino acids. Germline CDR1 SGHAT, CDR2 FQNNGV. Amplified TCR beta CDR3 regions derived from RNA transcripts. HTBI primers drove first-round RT-PCR of the TCR CDR3. One entry per CDR3 protein, called by TCRdb with MiXCR from the multiplex PCR reads. The sample yields approximately 630,000 distinct CDR3 sequences, 15% to 20% seen once. This receptor was identified in a woman aged 25 to 39 with Graves' hyperthyroidism. The chain carries TRBV11-2 and TRBJ2-7; D is perhaps TRBD1 or TRBD2 (5 bases each). The sample taken for sequencing was blood. The CDR3 nucleotides are TGTGCCAGTAGTAACGAGGGACGCGGGCCCTACGAGCAGTACTTC. Translated, it gives CASSNEGRGPYEQYF. The full variable domain, its missing parts supplied by reference TRBV11-2 and TRBJ2-7, is EAGVAQSPRYKIIEKRQSVAFWCNPISGHATLYWYQQILGQGPKLLIQFQNNGVVDDSQLPKDRFSAERLKGVDSTLKIQPAKLEDSAVYLCASSNEGRGPYEQYFGPGTRLTVT.